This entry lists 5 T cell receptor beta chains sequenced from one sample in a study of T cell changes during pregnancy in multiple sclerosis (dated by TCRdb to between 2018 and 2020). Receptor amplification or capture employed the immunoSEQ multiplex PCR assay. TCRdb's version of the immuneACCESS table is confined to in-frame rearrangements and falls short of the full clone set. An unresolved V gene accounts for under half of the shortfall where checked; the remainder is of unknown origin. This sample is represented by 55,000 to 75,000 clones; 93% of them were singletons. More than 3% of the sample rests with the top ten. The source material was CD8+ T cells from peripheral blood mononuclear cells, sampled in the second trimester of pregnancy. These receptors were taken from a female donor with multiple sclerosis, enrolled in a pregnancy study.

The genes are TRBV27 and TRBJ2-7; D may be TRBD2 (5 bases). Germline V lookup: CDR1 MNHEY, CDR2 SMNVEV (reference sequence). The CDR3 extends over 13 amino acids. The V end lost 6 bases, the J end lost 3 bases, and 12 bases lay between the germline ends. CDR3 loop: CASSLNSVYEQYF. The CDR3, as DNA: TGTGCCAGCAGCCTAAATAGCGTCTACGAGCAGTACTTC.

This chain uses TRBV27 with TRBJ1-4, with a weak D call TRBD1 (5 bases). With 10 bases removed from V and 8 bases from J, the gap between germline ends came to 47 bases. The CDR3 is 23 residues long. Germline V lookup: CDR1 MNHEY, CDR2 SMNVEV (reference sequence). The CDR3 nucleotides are TGTGCCACCCCCATTGCCCACGATGCGGTTAAGGGGAGGTGGGTTTTATTAAGGGAAAAACTGTTTTTT. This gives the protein CATPIAHDAVKGRWVLLREKLFF.

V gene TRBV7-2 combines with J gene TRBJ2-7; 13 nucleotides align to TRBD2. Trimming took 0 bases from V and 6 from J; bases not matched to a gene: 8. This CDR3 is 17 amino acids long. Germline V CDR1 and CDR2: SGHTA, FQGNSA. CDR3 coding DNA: TGTGCCAGCAGCTTAGCGTCAGGACTAGCGGGAGAGAGCGAGCAGTACTTC. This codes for CASSLASGLAGESEQYF.

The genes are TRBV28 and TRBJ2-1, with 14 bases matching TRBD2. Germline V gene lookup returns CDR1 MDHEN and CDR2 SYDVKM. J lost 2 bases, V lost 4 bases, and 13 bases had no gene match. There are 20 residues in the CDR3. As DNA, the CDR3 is TGTGCCAGCAGTTCATCTACCGGGACTAGCGGGAGTTATACCTACAATGAGCAGTTCTTC. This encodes CASSSSTGTSGSYTYNEQFF.

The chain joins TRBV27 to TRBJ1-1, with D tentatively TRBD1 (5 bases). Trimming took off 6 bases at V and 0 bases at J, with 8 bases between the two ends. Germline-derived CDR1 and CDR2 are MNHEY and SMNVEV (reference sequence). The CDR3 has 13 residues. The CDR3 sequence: CASRGQMNTEAFF. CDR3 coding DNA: TGTGCCAGCAGGGGGCAGATGAACACTGAAGCTTTCTTT.